This entry is about one T cell receptor beta chain. Its antigen is as yet unknown. Compared with germline, one end of the junction differs, possibly owing to a read error. The authors reverse transcribed all of the isolated RNA, so sequencing captured expressed TCRB transcripts. Method: immunoSEQ multiplex PCR; TCRdb's copy keeps in-frame clones and lacks some. The sample carries 600,000 to 650,000 clones, about a sixth recorded once. This sample is drawn from a study of beta chain features in type 1 diabetes. Study-level findings and limits: The VDJ junctions of type 1 diabetes patients carried fewer insertions and more deletions.

The CDR3 length is 17 residues. CDR1 and CDR2 from the germline V gene are SGHTA and FQGNSA. The chain is built from TRBV7-2 and TRBJ2-7, with TRBD2 matching 13 bases. The sample taken for sequencing was naive CD4+ T cells from blood. The receptor comes from a man aged 18 to 30 in good health. CDR3 sequence (DNA): TGTGCCAGCAGCCTAGCCGGGACTAGCGGGACCACTACGAGGCAGTACTTC. This gives the protein CASSLAGTSGTTTRQYF.